The source of this T cell receptor (beta chain) is a study of blood T cell repertoires in COVID-19. Background on the study: COVID-19 samples, acute and convalescent, were from the United States, Italy and Spain. The cDNA or gDNA used as material had been derived from T cells, B-cell-depleted T cells, or PBMCs.

Original analysis: Amplification of reference gene primers provided the estimated nucleated cell counts. Some clones are missing from TCRdb's copy, which holds only in-frame ones; the method was immunoSEQ multiplex PCR. The V and J calls and clone size come from that table; D and trimming were worked out from the DNA. Seen here are around 290,000 clones, 87% observed once, and the top ten hold less than 9.5%. Trimming took 3 bases from V and 5 from J; bases not matched to a gene: 17. The CDR3 length is 20 residues. Germline-derived CDR1 and CDR2 are LGHNA and YSLEER. The source material was peripheral blood. The TCR was taken from a woman aged 50 to 60 who had recovered from COVID-19. The chain combines TRBV4-3 with TRBJ2-3, with 13 bases lining up with TRBD2. The CDR3, as DNA: TGCGCCAGCAGCCATACAGAAAAGGGACTAGCGGGGCAGCAGGTAGATACGCAGTATTTT. Encoded protein: CASSHTEKGLAGQQVDTQYF.